This T cell receptor (beta chain) was found in a study of blood T cell repertoires in COVID-19. CDR3 length: 15 amino acids. Germline-derived CDR1 and CDR2 are SEHNR and FQNEAQ (reference sequence). The V and J ends lost 5 bases and 10 bases respectively, with 21 bases between them. Generated by immunoSEQ multiplex PCR, the TCRdb table keeps only in-frame clones and is missing some. The sample carries under 110,000 clones, 85% recorded once. The chain combines TRBV7-9 with TRBJ2-1; D is possibly TRBD1 (6 bases). The TCR originated in a woman aged 70 to 79 with active or convalescent COVID-19. Material for sequencing was peripheral blood. The CDR3: CASSPGGRGQGEQFF. CDR3 DNA sequence: TGTGCCAGCAGCCCTGGAGGCCGGGGCCAGGGGGAGCAGTTCTTC.